Following are 9 T cell receptor beta chains from one sample sequenced in a study of blood T cell repertoires in COVID-19. TCRdb's copy holds only in-frame clones and misses some; the assay was immunoSEQ multiplex PCR. The top ten hold more than 5% of the sample, which has some 80,000 clones, approximately 80% seen once. Material: peripheral blood. These receptor sequences come from a man aged 60 to 75 with active or convalescent COVID-19.

The chain links TRBV6-2 or TRBV6-3 to TRBJ2-1; 9 nucleotides line up with TRBD2. The CDR3 loop spans 15 amino acids. Unmatched junction bases numbered 11, after V lost 5 bases and J lost 9 bases. Per the germline V gene, CDR1 is MNHEY and CDR2 is SVGEGT. The CDR3 DNA is TGTGCCAGCAGTACTTCAGCGGGGGGCCGAGGTGAGCAGTTCTTC. Translated, it gives CASSTSAGGRGEQFF.

V gene TRBV27 combines with J gene TRBJ1-4; 7 positions agree with TRBD1. V gave up 6 bases and J gave up 5 bases; unmatched junction bases: 9. The CDR3 has 15 amino acids. The germline V gene encodes CDR1 MNHEY and CDR2 SMNVEV (reference sequence). The CDR3 protein is CASRPPGQRNEKLFF. The CDR3 bases are TGTGCCAGCAGGCCACCGGGACAGAGAAATGAAAAACTGTTTTTT.

The chain recombines TRBV6-5 with TRBJ2-3; D possibly corresponds to TRBD2 (7 bases). This CDR3 is built from 15 residues. In germline, CDR1 is MNHEY, CDR2 SVGAGI. The V end lost 0 bases, the J end lost 4 bases, and 11 bases lay between the germline ends. The CDR3 sequence: CASSYSGGGPDTQYF. The CDR3 nucleotides are TGTGCCAGCAGTTACTCAGGGGGGGGTCCAGATACGCAGTATTTT.

This clone appeared once. The chain has TRBV6-6 and TRBJ1-4, with D possibly being TRBD1 (5 bases). Germline V CDR1 and CDR2: MNHNY, SVGAGI (reference sequence). The length of the CDR3 is 13 residues. Trimming took off 6 bases at V and 6 bases at J, with 11 bases between the two ends. The CDR3 nucleotides are TGTGCCAGCAGGCCGGGACTGGATGAAAAACTGTTTTTT. Its protein product is CASRPGLDEKLFF.

The V call is TRBV14, the J call TRBJ2-7; 10 bases line up with TRBD1. V trimming: 3 bases; J trimming: 3 bases; junction bases outside the gene matches: 2. The CDR3 sequence is 14 residues long. The germline V gene has CDR1 SGHDN and CDR2 FVKESK. CDR3 sequence: CASSQGTGVYEQYF. The DNA of the CDR3 is TGTGCCAGCAGCCAGGGGACAGGGGTCTACGAGCAGTACTTC. The full variable domain, with the rest looked up from reference TRBV14 and TRBJ2-7, is EAGVTQFPSHSVIEKGQTVTLRCDPISGHDNLYWYRRVMGKEIKFLLHFVKESKQDESGMPNNRFLAERTGGTYSTLKVQPAELEDSGVYFCASSQGTGVYEQYFGPGTRLTVT.

The rearrangement joins TRBV7-2 to TRBJ2-5; D is ambiguous. This CDR3 region has 11 residues. V lost 2 bases and J lost 5, with 3 bases in between. CDR1 and CDR2 from the germline V gene are SGHTA and FQGNSA. CDR3 sequence: CASSLSETQYF. DNA of the CDR3: TGTGCCAGCAGCTTATCGGAGACCCAGTACTTC.

This chain connects TRBV13 to TRBJ1-2, with a tentative D call TRBD1 (5 bases). Germline V gives CDR1 PRHDT, CDR2 FYEKMQ (reference sequence). The CDR3 has 13 residues. V was clipped by 8 bases and J by 3 bases, with 13 bases between them. This chain's CDR3 is CASWGGPDYGYTF. In DNA, the CDR3 is TGTGCCAGCTGGGGGGGACCGGACTATGGCTACACCTTC.

This clone occurred once. The chain is built from TRBV1 and TRBJ1-1. TRBV1 is annotated as a pseudogene. This CDR3 spans 16 amino acids. The CDR3 region is CTSSQVPIWGDTEAFF. CDR3 in DNA: TGCACCAGCAGCCAAGTCCCTATTTGGGGGGACACTGAAGCTTTCTTT.

The J gene is TRBJ2-3, the V gene TRBV14; D ambiguous. V was shortened by 4 bases and J by 0 bases, with 8 bases between the two germline ends. CDR3 size: 14 residues. Germline CDR1 SGHDN, CDR2 FVKESK. The CDR3 loop is CASSLIRSTDTQYF. In DNA, the CDR3 is TGTGCCAGCAGCCTTATCAGAAGCACAGATACGCAGTATTTT.